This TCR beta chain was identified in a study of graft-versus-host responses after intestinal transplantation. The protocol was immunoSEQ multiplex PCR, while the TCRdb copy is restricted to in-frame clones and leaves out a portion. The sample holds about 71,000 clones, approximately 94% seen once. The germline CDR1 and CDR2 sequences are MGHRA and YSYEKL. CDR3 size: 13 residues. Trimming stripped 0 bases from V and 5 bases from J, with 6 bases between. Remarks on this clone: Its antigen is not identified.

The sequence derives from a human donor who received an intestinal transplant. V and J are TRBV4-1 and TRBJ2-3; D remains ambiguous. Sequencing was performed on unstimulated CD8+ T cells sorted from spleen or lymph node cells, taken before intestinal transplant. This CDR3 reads CASSQEGRDTQYF. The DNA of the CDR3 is TGCGCCAGCAGCCAAGAAGGACGAGATACGCAGTATTTT.